This T cell receptor beta chain is from a study of vaccination and CD4 T cells after COVID-19. Study information: Two-dose vaccination with either BNT162b2 or mRNA-1273 was given to participants. The study, taken as a whole, reports: Convalescent patients displayed a median 86.3% of reactive clones emerging only post-vaccination.

Documented treatment: roughly ten-day PBMC culture with coronavirus spike peptide pools or control peptides (ViraFEST assay). Peptide pool stimulation in ViraFEST expanded antigen-specific T cells, whose TCRs were then sequenced. Isolation of CD4+ T cells by negative selection took place after less than twelve days of culture. Once obtained from cultured CD4+ T cells, the DNA was sequenced using the Oncomine TCR Beta short-read assay. TCRdb itself ran the PCR reads through MiXCR, one entry per CDR3 protein. The table records around 15,000 distinct CDR3 sequences, 36% of them present only once. The CDR3 runs 14 residues. The germline V gene encodes CDR1 KGHDR and CDR2 SFDVKD. Comments on this clonotype: Its antigen is currently unknown. An end of the junction does not agree with germline; a read error may underlie this.

The rearrangement uses TRBV24-1 and TRBJ1-1; D gene uncertain. This clonotype was sampled from a human donor who received a COVID-19 vaccine. Sequencing used CD4+ T cells from blood, cultured in vitro, obtained before SARS-CoV-2 vaccination. CDR3 in amino acids: CATAPSGRNTGAFF. The CDR3 region has the DNA TGTGCCACCGCCCCGAGCGGGAGGAACACTGGAGCTTTCTTT.